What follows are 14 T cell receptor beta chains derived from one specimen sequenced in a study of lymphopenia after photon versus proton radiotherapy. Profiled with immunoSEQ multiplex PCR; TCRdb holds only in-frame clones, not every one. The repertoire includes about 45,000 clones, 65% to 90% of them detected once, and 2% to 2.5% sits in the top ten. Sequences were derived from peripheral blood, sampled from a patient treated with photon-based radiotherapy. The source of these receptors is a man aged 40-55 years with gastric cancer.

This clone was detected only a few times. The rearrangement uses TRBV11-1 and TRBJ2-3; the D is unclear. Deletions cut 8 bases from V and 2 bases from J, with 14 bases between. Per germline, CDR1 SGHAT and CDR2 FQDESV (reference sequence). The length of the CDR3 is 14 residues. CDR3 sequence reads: CASGRKGNTDTQYF. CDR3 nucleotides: TGTGCCAGCGGCCGGAAGGGAAACACAGATACGCAGTATTTT.

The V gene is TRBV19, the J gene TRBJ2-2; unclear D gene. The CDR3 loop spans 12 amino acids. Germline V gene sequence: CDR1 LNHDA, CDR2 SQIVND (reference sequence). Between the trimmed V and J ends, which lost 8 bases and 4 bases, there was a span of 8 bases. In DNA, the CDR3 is TGTGCCAGTGGTGGGGTCACCGGGGAGCTGTTTTTT. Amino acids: CASGGVTGELFF.

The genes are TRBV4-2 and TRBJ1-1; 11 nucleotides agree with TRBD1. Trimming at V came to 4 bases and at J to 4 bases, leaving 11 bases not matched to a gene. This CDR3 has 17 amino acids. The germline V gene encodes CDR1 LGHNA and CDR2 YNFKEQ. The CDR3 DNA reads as TGTGCCAGCAGCCCTTCGGGTTGGACAGGGGGCGGCACTGAAGCTTTCTTT. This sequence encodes CASSPSGWTGGGTEAFF.

The CDR3 nucleotides read TGCAGCGTTGGGACCCCGGGCGTGCAGTTCTTC. Translation gives CSVGTPGVQFF. The V call is TRBV29-1, the J call TRBJ2-1; no clear D gene. CDR3 length equals 11 residues. Deletions cut 4 bases from V and 12 bases from J, with 13 bases between. Germline V lookup: CDR1 SQVTM, CDR2 ANQGSEA.

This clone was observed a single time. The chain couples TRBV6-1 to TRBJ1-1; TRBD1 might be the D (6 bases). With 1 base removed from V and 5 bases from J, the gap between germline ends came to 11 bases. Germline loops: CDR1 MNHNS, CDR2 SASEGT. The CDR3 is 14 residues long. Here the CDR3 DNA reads TGTGCCAGCAGTGAAGTGGGGGCAGGAACTGAAGCTTTCTTT. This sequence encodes CASSEVGAGTEAFF.

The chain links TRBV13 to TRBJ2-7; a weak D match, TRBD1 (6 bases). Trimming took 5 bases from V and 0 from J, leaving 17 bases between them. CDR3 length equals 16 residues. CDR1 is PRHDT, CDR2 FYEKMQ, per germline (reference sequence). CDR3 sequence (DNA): TGTGCCAGCAGCCCACCATATACAGGGCTCTCCTACGAGCAGTACTTC. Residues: CASSPPYTGLSYEQYF.

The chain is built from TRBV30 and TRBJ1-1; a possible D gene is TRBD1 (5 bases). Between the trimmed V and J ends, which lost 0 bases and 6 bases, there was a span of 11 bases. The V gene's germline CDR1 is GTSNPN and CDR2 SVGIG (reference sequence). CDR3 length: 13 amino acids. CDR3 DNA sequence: TGTGCCTGGAGTGTAAAGGGGTGGGCTGAAGCTTTCTTT. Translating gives CAWSVKGWAEAFF.

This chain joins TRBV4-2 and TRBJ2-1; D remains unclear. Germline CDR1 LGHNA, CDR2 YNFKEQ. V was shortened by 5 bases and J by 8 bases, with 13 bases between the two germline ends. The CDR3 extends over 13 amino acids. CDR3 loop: CASSANFNYEQFF. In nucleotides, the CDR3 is TGTGCCAGCAGCGCAAATTTCAATTATGAGCAGTTCTTC.

The CDR3 DNA reads as TGCGCCAGCAGCCAAGATTTTTACTCGGTTCCACCCTACGAGCAGTACTTC. It is translated as CASSQDFYSVPPYEQYF. V is TRBV4-3 and J is TRBJ2-7; D is unclear. Trimming removed 0 bases from V and 2 bases from J, with 17 bases in between. Germline-derived CDR1 and CDR2 are LGHNA and YSLEER. The CDR3 length is 17 residues.

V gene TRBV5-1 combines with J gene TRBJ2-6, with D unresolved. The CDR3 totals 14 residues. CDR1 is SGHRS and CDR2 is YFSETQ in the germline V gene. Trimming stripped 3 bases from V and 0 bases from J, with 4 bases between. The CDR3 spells CASSWSSGANVLTF. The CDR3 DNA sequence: TGCGCCAGCAGCTGGAGCTCTGGGGCCAACGTCCTGACTTTC.

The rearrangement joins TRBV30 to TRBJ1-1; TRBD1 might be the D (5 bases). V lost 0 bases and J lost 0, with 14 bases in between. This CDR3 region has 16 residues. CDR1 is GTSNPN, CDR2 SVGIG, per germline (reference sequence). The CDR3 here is CAWSVRAGTLNTEAFF. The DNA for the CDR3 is TGTGCCTGGAGTGTCAGGGCGGGGACCTTGAACACTGAAGCTTTCTTT.

The CDR3 nucleotides are TGTGCCAGTAGTATCAGGACCTCTGGAAACACCATATATTTT. This encodes CASSIRTSGNTIYF. The V gene is TRBV19, the J gene TRBJ1-3; unclear D gene. CDR3 size: 14 residues. Germline CDR1 LNHDA, CDR2 SQIVND (reference sequence). The V gene lost 3 bases and the J gene lost 0 bases, with 6 bases spanning the gap.

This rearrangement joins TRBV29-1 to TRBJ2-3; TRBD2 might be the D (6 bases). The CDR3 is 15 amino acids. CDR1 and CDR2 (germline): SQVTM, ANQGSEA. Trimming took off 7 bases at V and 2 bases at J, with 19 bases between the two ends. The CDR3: CSDNLATAYTDTQYF. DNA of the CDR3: TGCAGCGATAACCTAGCGACAGCTTACACAGATACGCAGTATTTT.

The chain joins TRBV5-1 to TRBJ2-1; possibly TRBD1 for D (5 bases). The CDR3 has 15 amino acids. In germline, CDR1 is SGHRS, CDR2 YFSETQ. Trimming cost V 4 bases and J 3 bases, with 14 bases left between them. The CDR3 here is CASSPGQGHYNEQFF. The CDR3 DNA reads TGCGCCAGCAGCCCCGGACAAGGCCACTACAATGAGCAGTTCTTC.